This T cell receptor beta chain is from a study of post-analysis software for immune sequencing data. The TCR beta cDNA libraries carried unique molecular identifiers. TCRdb redid the calling of the PCR reads with MiXCR, one entry per CDR3 protein. The sample carries about 400,000 distinct CDR3 sequences, less than 40% recorded once. Comment on this clonotype: Its target is not known.

J was trimmed by 3 bases and V by 3 bases; bases with no gene match: 4. This CDR3 comprises 16 residues. The germline V gene has CDR1 MGHDK and CDR2 SYGVNS. The study's findings and limits: Four or five TRBV segments occurring more often in patients than controls included TRBV5-6, TRBV5-1 and TRBV20-1. Strong co-clustering by F measure was evident for samples that had been prepared in the same batch.

The rearrangement joins TRBV25-1 to TRBJ2-1; 11 bases line up with TRBD1. What was sequenced was blood. The receptor comes from a girl under 18 with multiple sclerosis. CDR3 coding DNA: TGTGCCAGCAGTGATACGGGACAGGGGGACTACAATGAGCAGTTCTTC. It is translated as CASSDTGQGDYNEQFF.